This passage covers 15 T cell receptor beta chains from one sample sequenced in a study of T cells in localized non-small cell lung cancer. Some clones are missing from TCRdb's copy, which holds only in-frame ones; the method was immunoSEQ multiplex PCR. This sample has tens of thousands of clones; 90% occur once, and the top ten carry around 1%. The starting material was peripheral blood, obtained before any cancer treatment. All receptors derive from a woman aged 35 to 69 with stage I lung adenocarcinoma.

The J gene is TRBJ2-5, the V gene TRBV2, with 10 bases matching TRBD2. The trim removed 6 bases at V and 4 bases at J, leaving 17 bases unmatched. The CDR3 runs 18 residues. From germline, CDR1 is SNHLY and CDR2 FYNNEI. This CDR3 reads CASSPGGLAGARRETQYF. CDR3 bases: TGTGCCAGCAGCCCCGGGGGTCTAGCGGGGGCCCGGAGAGAGACCCAGTACTTC.

The chain links TRBV6-5 to TRBJ2-1, with TRBD2 identical over 8 bases. V was pared by 6 bases and J by 4 bases, with 8 bases of the junction left unmatched. The CDR3 is 15 residues long. The V gene's germline CDR1 is MNHEY and CDR2 SVGAGI. The CDR3 sequence: CASSRQRGFYNEQFF. CDR3 coding DNA: TGTGCCAGCAGCCGACAGCGGGGGTTTTACAATGAGCAGTTCTTC.

This clone has more than one count but fewer than ten. The V call is TRBV15, the J call TRBJ1-1; D gene ambiguous. The V gene's germline CDR1 is LNHNV and CDR2 YYDKDF (reference sequence). This CDR3 comprises 16 residues. V dropped 3 bases and J dropped 2 bases, with 16 bases sitting between them. The CDR3 here is CATSRRPRRGNTEAFF. CDR3 nucleotides: TGTGCCACCAGCAGGAGACCCCGGAGAGGAAACACTGAAGCTTTCTTT.

In its sample, this clone was seen a few times. This rearrangement joins TRBV19 to TRBJ1-5; 7 nucleotides line up with TRBD1. Germline CDR1 is LNHDA and CDR2 is SQIVND (reference sequence). V lost 6 bases to trimming and J lost 0 bases; unmatched junction nucleotides: 11. The CDR3 spans 17 residues. The CDR3 here is CASRPDRVVGSNQPQHF. The CDR3 coding sequence is TGTGCCAGTAGACCTGACAGGGTAGTCGGTAGCAATCAGCCCCAGCATTTT.

This chain uses TRBV28 with TRBJ1-2, with 8 bases identical to TRBD1. The length of the CDR3 is 15 residues. The V and J ends lost 5 bases and 4 bases, in that order; junction bases with no gene match: 9. The germline V gene has CDR1 MDHEN and CDR2 SYDVKM. In DNA, the CDR3 is TGTGCCAGCAGTCCAGCAGGGGGCAAAGGCTATGGCTACACCTTC. Translating gives CASSPAGGKGYGYTF.

The CDR3 sequence is CASRRGQATDTQYF. Written as DNA, the CDR3 is TGTGCCAGCAGGAGAGGACAGGCCACAGATACGCAGTATTTT. The chain is built from TRBV6-9 and TRBJ2-3, with 7 bases lining up with TRBD1. The V gene's germline CDR1 is MNHGY and CDR2 SVAAGI. This CDR3 has 14 residues. V shed 6 bases and J 2 bases; nucleotides not matched to a gene: 5.

The V call is TRBV4-3, the J call TRBJ1-5; D is unclear. The CDR3 runs to 14 residues. V was trimmed by 0 bases and J by 7 bases, leaving 10 bases between them. The germline V gene has CDR1 LGHNA and CDR2 YSLEER. DNA of the CDR3: TGCGCCAGCAGCCAAGATGTAGTTGGACAGCCCCAGCATTTT. Translation gives CASSQDVVGQPQHF.

The chain couples TRBV11-3 to TRBJ1-6, with 7 bases that match TRBD1. The V segment lost 2 bases and the J segment 8 bases; nucleotides outside the gene matches: 3. The CDR3 length is 14 residues. The V gene's germline CDR1 is SGHNT and CDR2 YENEEA. In DNA form, the CDR3 reads TGTGCCAGCAGCTTAAACACAGGGGATTCACCCCTCCACTTT. Amino acids: CASSLNTGDSPLHF.

This clone was counted a few times. The chain has TRBV30 and TRBJ1-5; D might be TRBD1 (5 bases). This CDR3 has 12 residues. Trimming cost V 2 bases and J 4 bases, with 6 bases left between them. Germline CDR1 is GTSNPN and CDR2 is SVGIG (reference sequence). The CDR3 loop is CAWSPGNQPQHF. The CDR3 DNA reads TGTGCCTGGAGTCCAGGGAATCAGCCCCAGCATTTT.

This chain joins TRBV19 and TRBJ2-3, with 9 positions matching TRBD1. The junction had 8 bases not matched to a gene; V was cut back by 4 bases and J by 0 bases. Germline V gives CDR1 LNHDA, CDR2 SQIVND (reference sequence). There are 17 residues in the CDR3. This CDR3 reads CASSTLGQGISTDTQYF. Written as DNA, the CDR3 is TGTGCCAGTAGTACACTAGGACAGGGGATAAGCACAGATACGCAGTATTTT.

V is TRBV4-1 and J is TRBJ2-7, with 10 bases aligning to TRBD2. The germline CDR1 and CDR2 sequences are MGHRA and YSYEKL. The V segment lost 4 bases and the J segment 3 bases; nucleotides outside the gene matches: 9. This CDR3 is built from 16 residues. For the CDR3, the DNA is TGCGCCAGCAGCCGTGGGACTAGCGAGAAAAACTACGAGCAGTACTTC. Translated, it gives CASSRGTSEKNYEQYF.

This chain uses TRBV27 with TRBJ2-5, with 9 bases aligning to TRBD1. Judging by the DNA end, TRBJ2-7 fits better; the J call may be wrong. CDR3 length: 15 residues. Germline CDR1 reads MNHEY; CDR2 reads SMNVEV (reference sequence). The CDR3 reads CASSLRQGVSYEQYF. CDR3 coding DNA: TGTGCCAGCAGTTTGAGACAGGGGGTCTCCTACGAGCAGTACTTC.

The chain has TRBV2 and TRBJ2-1; 8 nucleotides line up with TRBD1. J lost 9 bases, V lost 4 bases, and 5 bases had no gene match. Germline CDR1 and CDR2: SNHLY and FYNNEI. CDR3 length: 13 amino acids. CDR3 in DNA: TGTGCCAGCAGTGGGACAGGGTTTTTTGAGCAGTTCTTC. Translation gives CASSGTGFFEQFF.

V usage is TRBV9 and J usage is TRBJ1-6; D is ambiguous. Germline CDR1 and CDR2: SGDLS and YYNGEE. Between the trimmed V and J ends, which lost 3 bases and 10 bases, there was a span of 14 bases. CDR3 length equals 14 residues. CDR3 in DNA: TGTGCCAGCAGCGACCGATATGCGGGATCACCCCTCCACTTT. Protein product: CASSDRYAGSPLHF.

The genes are TRBV21-1 and TRBJ1-2. TRBV21-1 is given as a pseudogene. The CDR3 extends over 14 amino acids. In DNA form, the CDR3 reads TGTGCCAGCATTCCGCAGGGACGAGGCTATGGCTACACCTTC. Translating it yields CASIPQGRGYGYTF.